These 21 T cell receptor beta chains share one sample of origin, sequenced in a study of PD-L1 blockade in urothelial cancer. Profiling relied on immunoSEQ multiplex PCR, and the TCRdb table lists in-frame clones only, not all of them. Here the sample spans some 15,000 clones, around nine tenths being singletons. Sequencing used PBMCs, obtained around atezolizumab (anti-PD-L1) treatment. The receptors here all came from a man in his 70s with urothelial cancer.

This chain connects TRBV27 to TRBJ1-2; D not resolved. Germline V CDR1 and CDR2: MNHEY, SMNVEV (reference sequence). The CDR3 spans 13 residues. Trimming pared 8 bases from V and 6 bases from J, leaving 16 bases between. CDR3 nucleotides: TGTGCCAGCCAACTCAGGTCAGGCAATGGCTACACCTTC. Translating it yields CASQLRSGNGYTF.

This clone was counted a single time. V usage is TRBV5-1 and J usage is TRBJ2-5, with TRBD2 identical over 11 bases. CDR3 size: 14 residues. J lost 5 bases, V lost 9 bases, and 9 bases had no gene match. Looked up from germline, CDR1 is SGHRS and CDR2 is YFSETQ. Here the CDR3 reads CATYSGTSGETQYF. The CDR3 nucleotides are TGCGCCACCTATTCCGGGACTAGCGGCGAGACCCAGTACTTC.

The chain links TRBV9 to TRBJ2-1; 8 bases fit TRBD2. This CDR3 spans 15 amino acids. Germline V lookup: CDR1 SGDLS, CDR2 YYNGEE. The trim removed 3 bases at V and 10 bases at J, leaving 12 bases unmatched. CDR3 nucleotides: TGTGCCAGCAGCGCCGCCGGAGGACTAGCAATGGAGCAGTTCTTC. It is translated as CASSAAGGLAMEQFF.

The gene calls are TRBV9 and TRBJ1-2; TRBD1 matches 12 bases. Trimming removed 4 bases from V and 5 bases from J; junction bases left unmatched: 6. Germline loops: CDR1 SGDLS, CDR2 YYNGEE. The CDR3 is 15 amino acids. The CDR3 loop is CASSLTGQGAYGYTF. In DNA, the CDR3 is TGTGCCAGCAGCCTAACGGGACAGGGGGCTTATGGCTACACCTTC.

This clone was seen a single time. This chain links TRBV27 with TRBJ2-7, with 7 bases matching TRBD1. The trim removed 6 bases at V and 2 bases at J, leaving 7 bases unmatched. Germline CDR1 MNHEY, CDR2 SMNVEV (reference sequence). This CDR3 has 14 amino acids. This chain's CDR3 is CASSLYRGPYEQYF. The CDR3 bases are TGTGCCAGCAGCCTTTACAGGGGCCCCTACGAGCAGTACTTC.

The CDR3 protein is CASSRFGGETGELFF. CDR3 coding DNA: TGTGCCAGCAGCCGTTTCGGGGGTGAAACCGGGGAGCTGTTTTTT. The V call is TRBV6-4, the J call TRBJ2-2, with a possible D match to TRBD2 (6 bases). Trimming pared 6 bases from V and 5 bases from J, leaving 16 bases between. CDR1 is MRHNA, CDR2 SNTAGT, per germline. The CDR3 runs 15 residues.

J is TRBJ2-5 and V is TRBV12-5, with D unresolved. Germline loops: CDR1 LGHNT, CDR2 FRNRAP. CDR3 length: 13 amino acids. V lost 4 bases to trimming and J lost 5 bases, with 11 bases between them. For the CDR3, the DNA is TGTGCTAGTGGTTCGGATCCGCGGGAGACCCAGTACTTC. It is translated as CASGSDPRETQYF.

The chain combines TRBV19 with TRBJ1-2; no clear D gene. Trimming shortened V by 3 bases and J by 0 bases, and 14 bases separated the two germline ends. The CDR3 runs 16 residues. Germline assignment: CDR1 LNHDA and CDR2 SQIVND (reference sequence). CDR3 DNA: TGTGCCAGTAGTATCGGGTGGTCTTCAGCTAACTATGGCTACACCTTC. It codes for CASSIGWSSANYGYTF.

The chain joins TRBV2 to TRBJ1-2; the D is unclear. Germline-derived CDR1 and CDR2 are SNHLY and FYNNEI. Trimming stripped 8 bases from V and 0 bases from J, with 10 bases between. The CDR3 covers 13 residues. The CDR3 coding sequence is TGTGCCAGCTCTGAGGGAGCTAACTATGGCTACACCTTC. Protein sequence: CASSEGANYGYTF.

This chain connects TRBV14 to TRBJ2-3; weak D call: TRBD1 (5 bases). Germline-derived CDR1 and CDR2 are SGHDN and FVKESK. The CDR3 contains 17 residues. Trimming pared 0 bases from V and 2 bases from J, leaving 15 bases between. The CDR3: CASSQEGPGSSTDTQYF. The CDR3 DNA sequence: TGTGCCAGCAGCCAAGAGGGGCCAGGGTCATCCACAGATACGCAGTATTTT.

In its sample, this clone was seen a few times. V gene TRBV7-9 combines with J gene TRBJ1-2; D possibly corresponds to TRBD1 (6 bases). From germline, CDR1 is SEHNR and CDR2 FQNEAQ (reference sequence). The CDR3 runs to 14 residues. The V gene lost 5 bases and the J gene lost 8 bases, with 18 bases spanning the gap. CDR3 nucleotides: TGTGCCAGCAGCATCCCGGACAGCCCGTTCGGCTACACCTTC. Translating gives CASSIPDSPFGYTF.

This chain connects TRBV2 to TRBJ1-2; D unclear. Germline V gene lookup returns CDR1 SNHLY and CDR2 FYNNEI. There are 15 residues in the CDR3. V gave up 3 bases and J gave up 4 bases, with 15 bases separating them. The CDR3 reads CASSDSGFRIYGYTF. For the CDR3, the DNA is TGTGCCAGCAGTGACTCGGGGTTTCGGATCTATGGCTACACCTTC.

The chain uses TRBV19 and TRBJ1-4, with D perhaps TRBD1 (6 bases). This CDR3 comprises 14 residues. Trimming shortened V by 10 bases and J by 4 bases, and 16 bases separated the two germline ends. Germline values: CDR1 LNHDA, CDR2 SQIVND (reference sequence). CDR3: CATSATGSNEKLFF. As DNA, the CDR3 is TGTGCCACCTCAGCGACAGGCAGTAATGAAAAACTGTTTTTT.

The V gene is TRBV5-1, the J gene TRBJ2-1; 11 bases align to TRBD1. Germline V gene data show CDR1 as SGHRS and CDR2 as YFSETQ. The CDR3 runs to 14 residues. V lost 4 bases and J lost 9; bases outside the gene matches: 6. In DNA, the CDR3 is TGCGCCAGCAGCCACGGGACAGGGGGGGTTGAGCAGTTCTTC. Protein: CASSHGTGGVEQFF.

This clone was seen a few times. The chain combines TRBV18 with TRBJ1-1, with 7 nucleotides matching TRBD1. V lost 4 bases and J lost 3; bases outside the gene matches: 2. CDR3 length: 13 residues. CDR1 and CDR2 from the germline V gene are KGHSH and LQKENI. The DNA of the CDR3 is TGTGCCAGCTCACTTGACAGGGACACTGAAGCTTTCTTT. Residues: CASSLDRDTEAFF. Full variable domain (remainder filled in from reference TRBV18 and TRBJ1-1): NAGVMQNPRHLVRRRGQEARLRCSPMKGHSHVYWYRQLPEEGLKFMVYLQKENIIDESGMPKERFSAEFPKEGPSILRIQQVVRGDSAAYFCASSLDRDTEAFFGQGTRLTVV.

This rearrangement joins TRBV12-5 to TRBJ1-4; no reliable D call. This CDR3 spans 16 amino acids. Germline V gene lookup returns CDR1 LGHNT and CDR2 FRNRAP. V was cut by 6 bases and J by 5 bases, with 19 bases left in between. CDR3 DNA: TGTGCTAGTGGCCTCCGGCGGTCGGATTCGAATGAAAAACTGTTTTTT. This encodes CASGLRRSDSNEKLFF.

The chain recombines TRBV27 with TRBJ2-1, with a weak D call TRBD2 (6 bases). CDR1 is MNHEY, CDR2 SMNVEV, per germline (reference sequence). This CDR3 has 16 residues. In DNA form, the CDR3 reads TGTGACCCGGGGGTCAGATCCGCATCCCATTACAATGAGCAGTTCTTC. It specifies CDPGVRSASHYNEQFF.

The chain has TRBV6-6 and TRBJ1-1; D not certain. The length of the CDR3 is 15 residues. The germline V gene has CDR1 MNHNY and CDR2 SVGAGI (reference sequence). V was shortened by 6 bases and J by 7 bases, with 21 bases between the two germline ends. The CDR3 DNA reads TGTGCCAGCAGCCCCCAGGCAGGAAATTTTTTTGAAGCTTTCTTT. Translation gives CASSPQAGNFFEAFF.

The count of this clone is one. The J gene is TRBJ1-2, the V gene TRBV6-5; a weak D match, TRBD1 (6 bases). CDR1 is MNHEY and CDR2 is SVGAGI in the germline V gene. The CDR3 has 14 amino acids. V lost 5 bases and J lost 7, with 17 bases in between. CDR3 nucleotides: TGTGCCAGCAGTACCAGGGGAGGGGATGGTGGCTACACCTTC. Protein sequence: CASSTRGGDGGYTF.

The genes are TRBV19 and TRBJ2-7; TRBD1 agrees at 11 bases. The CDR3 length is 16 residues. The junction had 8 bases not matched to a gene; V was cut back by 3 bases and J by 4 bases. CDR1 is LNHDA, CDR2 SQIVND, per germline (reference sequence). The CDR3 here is CASSIGVGTGGYEQYF. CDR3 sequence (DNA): TGTGCCAGTAGTATTGGAGTGGGGACAGGGGGATACGAGCAGTACTTC.

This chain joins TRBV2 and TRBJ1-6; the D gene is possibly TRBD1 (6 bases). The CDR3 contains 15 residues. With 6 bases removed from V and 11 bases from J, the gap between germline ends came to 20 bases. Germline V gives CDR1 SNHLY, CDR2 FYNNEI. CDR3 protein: CASSDGRGAVTPLHF. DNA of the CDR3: TGTGCCAGCAGCGACGGGAGGGGGGCTGTGACACCCCTCCACTTT.